This T cell receptor beta chain was sequenced in a study of identical twins. Whole-study findings and limits: There were fewer insertions in abundant cord blood beta clonotypes, but memory repertoires showed no such pattern. Conclusions rested on cross-sectional statistics rather than following the same donors.

This clonotype was detected many times. Its antigen is unknown. TCRdb re-analysed the 5' RACE reads in MiXCR, keeping a single row per CDR3 protein. The sample records 240,000 or so distinct CDR3 sequences, more than 9.5% being singletons. Trimming left V 6 bases short and J 0 bases short, with 13 bases between. This CDR3 is built from 15 residues. These data were likewise used in another study, on yellow fever vaccine responses in identical twins.

The sequence was obtained from a woman aged 18 to 35 in good health. The sample consisted of memory (CD45RO+) T cells sorted from blood. The chain joins TRBV12-3 or TRBV12-4 to TRBJ2-3, with D tentatively TRBD1 or TRBD2 (5 bases each). The CDR3 nucleotides read TGTGCCAGCAGGACAGCGGCCAGTAGCACAGATACGCAGTATTTT. Its protein is CASRTAASSTDTQYF.